A selection of T cell receptor beta chains follows, all from one sample in a study of metastatic and nonmetastatic thyroid tumors. TCRdb reprocessed the PCR reads using MiXCR. This table has some 16,000 clones, about 30% appearing once. The sequenced sample was tumor tissue. The receptors were sampled from a male donor with papillary thyroid cancer or a benign thyroid nodule (not recorded which). Some clones in this sample may be carry-over from other donors' samples. Both conserved end residues are part of each CDR3. D genes are given only for firm matches. Only part of the rows carry a size: once, few, many, or a class if the clone is expanded.

NA	TRBV30	TRBJ2-3	TRBD2	CAWSFIAGGDTQYF	TGTGCCTGGAGTTTTATAGCGGGAGGCGATACGCAGTATTTT
NA	TRBV20-1	TRBJ1-1	TRBD1	CSAASVTGDTEAFF	TGCAGTGCTGCCTCAGTAACAGGGGACACTGAAGCTTTCTTT
medium-sized	TRBV5-1	TRBJ2-7	NA	CASRSGEQGRFYEQYF	TGCGCCAGCCGTTCAGGAGAACAGGGCCGGTTCTACGAGCAGTACTTC
many	TRBV6-2/TRBV6-3	TRBJ1-1	NA	CASRWDTDNTEAFF	TGTGCCAGCCGCTGGGACACCGATAACACTGAAGCTTTCTTT
once	TRBV5-1	TRBJ1-5	TRBD1	CASGGACRDRYNQPQHF	TGCGCCAGCGGAGGGGCCTGCCGGGACAGGTACAATCAGCCCCAGCATTTT
NA	TRBV9	TRBJ1-2	NA	CASSPGVNGFTF	TGTGCCAGCAGCCCGGGGGTCAATGGCTTCACCTTC
many	TRBV24-1	TRBJ1-1	NA	CATSDYTGEAFF	TGTGCCACCAGTGATTACACAGGGGAAGCTTTCTTT
many	TRBV27	TRBJ1-1	NA	CASSLEVYTEAFF	TGTGCCAGCAGTTTAGAGGTCTACACTGAAGCTTTCTTT
many	TRBV30	TRBJ1-2	NA	CAWSLGGAEGYGYTF	TGTGCCTGGAGTTTAGGAGGGGCTGAGGGGTATGGCTACACCTTC
many	TRBV4-1	TRBJ2-7	TRBD2	CASSQGRLAHEQYF	TGCGCCAGCAGCCAAGGTCGACTAGCCCACGAGCAGTACTTC
many	TRBV6-6	TRBJ2-7	NA	CASSYSTAGSVPYEQYF	TGTGCCAGCAGTTACTCGACGGCAGGGAGCGTCCCCTACGAGCAGTACTTC
NA	TRBV7-6	TRBJ2-1	NA	CASSPGTEQFF	TGTGCCAGCAGCCCTGGGACAGAGCAGTTCTTC
medium-sized	TRBV5-4	TRBJ2-7	NA	CASSQQAVGRSEQYF	TGTGCCAGCAGCCAACAAGCGGTGGGGAGGTCCGAGCAGTACTTC
NA	TRBV6-2/TRBV6-3	TRBJ2-1	NA	CASSYGGPDYNEQFF	TGTGCCAGCAGTTACGGGGGGCCGGATTACAATGAGCAGTTCTTC
NA	TRBV7-2	TRBJ2-2	NA	CASSLARIWSGELFF	TGTGCCAGCAGCTTAGCACGGATATGGTCCGGGGAGCTGTTTTTT
few	TRBV7-9	TRBJ2-5	NA	CASSPRTGCQENQYF	TGTGCCAGCAGCCCCAGAACAGGGTGCCAAGAGAACCAGTACTTC
many	TRBV14	TRBJ2-7	NA	CASSYRDGPGEQYF	TGTGCCAGCAGCTACCGGGACGGCCCCGGCGAGCAGTACTTC
NA	TRBV7-2	TRBJ1-3	NA	CASSKDRGNTIYF	TGTGCCAGCAGCAAGGACAGAGGAAACACCATATATTTT
many	TRBV6-1	TRBJ2-5	TRBD2	CASSEEGSGRETQYF	TGTGCCAGCAGTGAAGAAGGGAGCGGGAGGGAGACCCAGTACTTC
NA	TRBV5-1	TRBJ1-1	NA	CASSLGTENTEAFF	TGCGCCAGCAGCTTGGGGACAGAGAACACTGAAGCTTTCTTT
NA	TRBV7-2	TRBJ2-7	NA	CASSSPPSYEQYF	TGTGCCAGCAGCTCGCCTCCTAGCTACGAGCAGTACTTC
many	TRBV6-1	TRBJ1-2	NA	CASSEKGEGYGYTF	TGTGCCAGCAGTGAAAAAGGGGAGGGGTATGGCTACACCTTC
medium-sized	TRBV7-2	TRBJ2-7	TRBD1	CASSLGTGGFYEQYF	TGTGCCAGCAGCCTAGGGACAGGGGGCTTCTACGAGCAGTACTTC
many	TRBV9	TRBJ1-1	NA	CASSNAGGTEAFF	TGTGCCAGCAGCAACGCGGGGGGCACTGAAGCTTTCTTT
NA	TRBV7-2	TRBJ1-1	NA	CASSYSSGVWTEAFF	TGTGCCAGCAGCTACTCTTCAGGGGTTTGGACTGAAGCTTTCTTT
NA	TRBV7-9	TRBJ2-3	NA	CASRFYRTDTPYF	TGTGCCAGCAGATTTTACAGGACGGATACGCCGTATTTT
medium-sized	TRBV9	TRBJ1-2	NA	CASSAAPGYTNYGYTF	TGTGCCAGCAGCGCGGCCCCGGGGTATACTAACTATGGCTACACCTTC
NA	TRBV19	TRBJ1-5	TRBD1	CASSTIPPRTGWNLPQHF	TGTGCCAGTAGTACAATTCCCCCTAGGACAGGCTGGAATCTGCCGCAGCATTTT
NA	TRBV2	TRBJ2-7	TRBD2	CASSIRLAGAQEQYF	TGTGCCAGCAGTATTCGACTAGCGGGAGCTCAGGAGCAGTACTTC
many	TRBV11-2	TRBJ2-3	TRBD2	CASSLVSLIAGPTDTQYF	TGTGCCAGCAGCTTAGTTTCCCTGATAGCGGGGCCCACAGATACGCAGTATTTT
medium-sized	TRBV19	TRBJ2-2	TRBD2	CASRGTSVAGELFF	TGTGCCAGTAGAGGGACTAGCGTCGCCGGGGAGCTGTTTTTT
NA	TRBV6-1	TRBJ1-4	NA	CVTKRSRFEKLFF	TGTGTCACGAAACGGAGCAGGTTTGAAAAACTGTTTTTT
many	TRBV4-2	TRBJ2-1	TRBD2	CASSPAPTSGGAQEQFF	TGTGCCAGCAGCCCGGCACCAACTAGCGGGGGGGCCCAGGAGCAGTTCTTC
many	TRBV3-1	TRBJ2-2	NA	CASSQEWNYPGSGELFF	TGTGCCAGCAGCCAAGAGTGGAACTACCCGGGGTCCGGGGAGCTGTTTTTT
NA	TRBV2	TRBJ2-1	TRBD1	CARSDRVPYNVQFF	TGTGCCCGCAGTGACAGGGTACCCTACAATGTGCAGTTCTTC
many	TRBV6-1	TRBJ1-5	TRBD1	CASSHRGWNQPQHF	TGTGCCAGCAGCCACAGGGGTTGGAATCAGCCCCAGCATTTT
many	TRBV7-7	TRBJ2-5	NA	CASSPGGPGQTQYF	TGTGCTAGCAGCCCCGGGGGACCAGGACAGACCCAGTACTTC
NA	TRBV7-2	TRBJ1-5	TRBD1	CASSITGGDQPQHF	TGTGCCAGCAGCATTACAGGGGGTGATCAGCCCCAGCATTTT
NA	TRBV11-2	TRBJ1-1	NA	CASRDRLNTEAFF	TGTGCCAGCAGGGACAGATTGAACACTGAAGCTTTCTTT
NA	TRBV20-1	TRBJ2-1	NA	CSAFSEVSYNEQFF	TGCAGTGCTTTTAGCGAGGTCTCCTACAATGAGCAGTTCTTC
NA	TRBV30	TRBJ2-3	NA	CAWKEGRATDTQYF	TGTGCCTGGAAGGAGGGGCGAGCCACAGATACGCAGTATTTT